This T cell receptor (beta chain) was captured by sequencing in a study of CD8 T cells in Susac syndrome. An input of about 0.45 to 1 ug of RNA was subjected to reverse transcription using random hexamers. TCRdb re-analysed the immunoSEQ multiplex PCR reads in MiXCR, keeping a single row per CDR3 protein. The sample carries under 200,000 distinct CDR3 sequences, around 96% recorded once. Sequenced: CD4+ T cells from PBMCs. The TCR originated in a human donor in good health.

CDR3 sequence reads: CASSPVGVDTEAFF. CDR3 in DNA: TGTGCCAGCAGCCCCGTCGGCGTTGACACTGAAGCTTTCTTT. V gene TRBV5-4 combines with J gene TRBJ1-1; D unresolved. Trimming stripped 4 bases from V and 3 bases from J, with 13 bases between. Germline lookup yields CDR1 SGHNT and CDR2 YYREEE (reference sequence). The CDR3 spans 14 residues.